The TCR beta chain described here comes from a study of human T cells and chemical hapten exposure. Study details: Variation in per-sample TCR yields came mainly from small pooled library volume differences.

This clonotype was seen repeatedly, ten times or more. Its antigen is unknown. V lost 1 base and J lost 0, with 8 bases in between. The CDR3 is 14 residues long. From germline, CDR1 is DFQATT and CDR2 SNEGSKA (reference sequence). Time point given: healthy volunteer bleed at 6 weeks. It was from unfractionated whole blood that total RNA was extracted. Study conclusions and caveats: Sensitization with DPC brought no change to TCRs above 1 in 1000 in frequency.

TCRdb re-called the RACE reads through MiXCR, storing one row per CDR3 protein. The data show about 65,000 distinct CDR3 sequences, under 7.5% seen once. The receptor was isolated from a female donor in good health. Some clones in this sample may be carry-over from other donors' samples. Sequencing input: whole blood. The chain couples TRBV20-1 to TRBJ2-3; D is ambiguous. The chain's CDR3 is CSARAVFSTDTQYF. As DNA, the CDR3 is TGCAGTGCTAGAGCGGTTTTTAGCACAGATACGCAGTATTTT.